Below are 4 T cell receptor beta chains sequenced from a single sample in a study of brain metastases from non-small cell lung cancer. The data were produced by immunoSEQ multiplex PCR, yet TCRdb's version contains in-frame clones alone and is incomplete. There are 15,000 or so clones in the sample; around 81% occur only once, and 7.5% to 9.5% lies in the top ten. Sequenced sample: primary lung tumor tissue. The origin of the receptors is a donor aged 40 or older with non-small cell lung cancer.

In DNA form, the CDR3 reads TGTGCCAGCTCACCCGACTCCTTGAGTAACTCCTACAATGAGCAGTTCTTC. Translation gives CASSPDSLSNSYNEQFF. The J gene is TRBJ2-1, the V gene TRBV18, with no clear D. The CDR3 sequence is 17 residues long. Germline CDR1 reads KGHSH; CDR2 reads LQKENI. The germline V and J ends were trimmed by 3 bases and 0 bases, with 15 bases remaining between them.

As DNA, the CDR3 is TGCGCCAGCAGCCAAGATCGGATGGAGCGGGGGGCCATTAATACCCGCGATACGCAGTATTTT. Protein sequence: CASSQDRMERGAINTRDTQYF. This chain uses TRBV4-3 with TRBJ2-3, with 9 nucleotides matching TRBD2. Germline CDR1 reads LGHNA; CDR2 reads YSLEER. The CDR3 contains 21 residues. V gave up 0 bases and J gave up 6 bases; unmatched junction bases: 22.

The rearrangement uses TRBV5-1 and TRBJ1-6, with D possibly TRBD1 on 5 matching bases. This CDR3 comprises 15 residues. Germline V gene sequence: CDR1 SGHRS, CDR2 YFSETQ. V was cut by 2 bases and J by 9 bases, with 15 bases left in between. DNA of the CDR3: TGCGCCAGCAGCTTAGACGGGGGTTTTAGTTCACCCCTCCACTTT. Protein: CASSLDGGFSSPLHF.

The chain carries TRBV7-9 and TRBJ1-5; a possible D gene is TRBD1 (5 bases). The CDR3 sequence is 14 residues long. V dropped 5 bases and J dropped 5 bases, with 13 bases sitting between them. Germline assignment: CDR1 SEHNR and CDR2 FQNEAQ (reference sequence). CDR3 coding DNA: TGTGCCAGCAGCACCAACAGGCCTCATCAGCCCCAGCATTTT. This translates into CASSTNRPHQPQHF.